This T cell receptor beta chain was obtained from a study of shared clonotypes between healthy human individuals. Whole-study findings and limits: Clonotypes shared by all four donors outscored non-shared clonotypes in generation probability. With few donors, the genetic and exposure-history diversity represented was limited.

The germline gives CDR1 SEHNR, CDR2 FQNEAQ (reference sequence). Trimming left V 0 bases short and J 3 bases short, with 5 bases between. The CDR3 loop spans 14 amino acids. A word on this clone: Antigen unknown.

Measured with immunoSEQ multiplex PCR; TCRdb has only the in-frame clones, and not every one. This table holds about 1.9 million clones, 93% found once. Naive CD8 cells lacked CD45RO, underwent positive selection for CCR7 and left out terminally differentiated effector memory CD45RA+ cells. The source material was naive CD8+ T cells from PBMCs. This chain uses TRBV7-9 with TRBJ2-2; unclear D gene. This TCR came from a man between 18 and 35 years old in good health. Some clones in this sample may be carry-over from other donors' samples. CDR3 residues: CASSLAGYTGELFF. CDR3 coding DNA: TGTGCCAGCAGCTTAGCGGGATACACCGGGGAGCTGTTTTTT.